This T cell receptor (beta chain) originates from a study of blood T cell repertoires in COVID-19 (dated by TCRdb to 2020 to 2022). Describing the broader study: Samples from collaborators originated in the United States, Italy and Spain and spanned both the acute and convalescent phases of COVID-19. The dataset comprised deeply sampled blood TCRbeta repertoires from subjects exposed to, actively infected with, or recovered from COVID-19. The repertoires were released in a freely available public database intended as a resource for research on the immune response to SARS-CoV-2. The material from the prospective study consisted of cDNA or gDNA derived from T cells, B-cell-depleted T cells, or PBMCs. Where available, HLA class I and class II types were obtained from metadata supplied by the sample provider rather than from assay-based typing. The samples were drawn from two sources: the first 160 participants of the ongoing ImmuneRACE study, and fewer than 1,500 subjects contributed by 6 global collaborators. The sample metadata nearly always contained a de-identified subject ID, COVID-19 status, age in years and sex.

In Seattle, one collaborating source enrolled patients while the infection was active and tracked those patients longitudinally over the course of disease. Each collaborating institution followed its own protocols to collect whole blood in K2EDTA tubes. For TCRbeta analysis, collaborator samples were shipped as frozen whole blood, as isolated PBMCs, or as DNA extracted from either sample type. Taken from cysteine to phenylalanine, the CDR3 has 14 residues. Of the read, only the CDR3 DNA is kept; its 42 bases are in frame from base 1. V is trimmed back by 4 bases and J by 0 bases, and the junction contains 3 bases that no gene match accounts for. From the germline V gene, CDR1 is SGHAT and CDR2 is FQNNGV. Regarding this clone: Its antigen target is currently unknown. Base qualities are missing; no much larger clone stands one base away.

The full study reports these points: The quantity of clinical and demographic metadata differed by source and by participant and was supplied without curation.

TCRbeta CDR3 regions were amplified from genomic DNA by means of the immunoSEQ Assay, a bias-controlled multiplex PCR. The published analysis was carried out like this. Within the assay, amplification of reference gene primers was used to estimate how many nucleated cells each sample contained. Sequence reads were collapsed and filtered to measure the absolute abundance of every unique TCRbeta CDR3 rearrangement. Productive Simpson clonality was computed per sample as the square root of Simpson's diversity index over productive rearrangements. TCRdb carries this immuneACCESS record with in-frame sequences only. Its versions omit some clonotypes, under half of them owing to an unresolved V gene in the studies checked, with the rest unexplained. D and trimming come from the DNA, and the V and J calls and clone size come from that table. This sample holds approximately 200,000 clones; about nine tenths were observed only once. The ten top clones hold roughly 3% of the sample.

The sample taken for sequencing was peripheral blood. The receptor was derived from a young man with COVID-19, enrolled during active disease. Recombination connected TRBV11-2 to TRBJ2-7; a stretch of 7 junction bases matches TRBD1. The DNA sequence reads TGTGCCAGCAGCTCGGACAGGAGCTCCTACGAGCAGTACTTC. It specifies CASSSDRSSYEQYF.